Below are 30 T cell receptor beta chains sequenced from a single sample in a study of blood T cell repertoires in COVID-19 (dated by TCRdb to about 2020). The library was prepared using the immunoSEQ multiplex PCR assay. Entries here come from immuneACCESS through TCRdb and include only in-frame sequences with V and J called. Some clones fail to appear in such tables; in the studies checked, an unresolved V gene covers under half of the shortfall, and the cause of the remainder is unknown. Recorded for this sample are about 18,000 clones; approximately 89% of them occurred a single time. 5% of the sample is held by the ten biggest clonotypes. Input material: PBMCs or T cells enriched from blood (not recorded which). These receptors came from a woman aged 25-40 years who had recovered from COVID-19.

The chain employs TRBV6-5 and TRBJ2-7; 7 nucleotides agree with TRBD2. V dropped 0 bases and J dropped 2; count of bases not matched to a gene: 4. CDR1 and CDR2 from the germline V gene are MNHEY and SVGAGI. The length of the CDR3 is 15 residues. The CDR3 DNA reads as TGTGCCAGCAGTTACTCGGGGGGGGTCCCCTACGAGCAGTACTTC. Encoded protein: CASSYSGGVPYEQYF.

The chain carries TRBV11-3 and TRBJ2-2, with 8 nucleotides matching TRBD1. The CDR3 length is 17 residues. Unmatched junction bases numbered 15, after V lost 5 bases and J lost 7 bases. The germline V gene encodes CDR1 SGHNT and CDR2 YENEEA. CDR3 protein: CASSPTTRTGKVGELFF. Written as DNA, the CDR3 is TGTGCCAGCAGCCCGACTACCCGGACAGGGAAAGTCGGGGAGCTGTTTTTT. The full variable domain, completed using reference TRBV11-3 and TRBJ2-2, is EAGVVQSPRYKIIEKKQPVAFWCNPISGHNTLYWYLQNLGQGPELLIRYENEEAVDDSQLPKDRFSAERLKGVDSTLKIQPAELGDSAVYLCASSPTTRTGKVGELFFGEGSRLTVL.

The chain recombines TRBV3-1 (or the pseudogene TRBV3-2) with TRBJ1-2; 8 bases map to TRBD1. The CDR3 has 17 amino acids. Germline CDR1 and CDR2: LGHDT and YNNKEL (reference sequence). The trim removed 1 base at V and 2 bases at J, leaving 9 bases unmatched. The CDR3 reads CASSQVQTGVRNYGYTF. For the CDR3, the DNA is TGTGCCAGCAGCCAAGTGCAGACAGGGGTTCGGAACTATGGCTACACCTTC.

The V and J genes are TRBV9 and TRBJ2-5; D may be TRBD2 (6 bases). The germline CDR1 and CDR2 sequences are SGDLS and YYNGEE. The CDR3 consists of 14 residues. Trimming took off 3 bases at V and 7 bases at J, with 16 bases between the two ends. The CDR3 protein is CASSGGGIHGTQYF. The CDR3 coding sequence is TGTGCCAGCAGCGGCGGCGGGATTCATGGGACCCAGTACTTC.

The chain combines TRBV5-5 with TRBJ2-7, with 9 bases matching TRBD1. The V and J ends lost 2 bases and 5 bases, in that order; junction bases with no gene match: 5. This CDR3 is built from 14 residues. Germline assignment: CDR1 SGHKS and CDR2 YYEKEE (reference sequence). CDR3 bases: TGTGCCAGCAGCTTAGGACAGGGGTCTCACGAGCAGTACTTC. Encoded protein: CASSLGQGSHEQYF.

CDR3 sequence (DNA): TGTGCCAGCAGCTTCTACGGACAAGCCGAAGCTTTCTTT. It is translated as CASSFYGQAEAFF. The V call is TRBV7-3, the J call TRBJ1-1, with a weak D call TRBD1 (5 bases). Germline V gene lookup returns CDR1 SGHTA and CDR2 FQGTGA. This CDR3 comprises 13 residues. V shed 3 bases and J shed 8 bases, with 13 bases lying between them.

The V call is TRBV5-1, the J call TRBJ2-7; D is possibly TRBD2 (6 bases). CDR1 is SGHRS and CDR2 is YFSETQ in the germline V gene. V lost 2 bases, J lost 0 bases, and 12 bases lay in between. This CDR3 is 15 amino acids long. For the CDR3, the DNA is TGCGCCAGCAGCTTTGGAGGAGGGGCCTCCTACGAGCAGTACTTC. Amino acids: CASSFGGGASYEQYF.

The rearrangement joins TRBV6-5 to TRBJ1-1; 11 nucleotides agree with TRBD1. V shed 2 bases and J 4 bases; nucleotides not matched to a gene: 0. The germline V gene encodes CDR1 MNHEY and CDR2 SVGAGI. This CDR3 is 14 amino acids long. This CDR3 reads CASSYGTGGTEAFF. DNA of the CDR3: TGTGCCAGCAGTTACGGGACAGGGGGCACTGAAGCTTTCTTT.

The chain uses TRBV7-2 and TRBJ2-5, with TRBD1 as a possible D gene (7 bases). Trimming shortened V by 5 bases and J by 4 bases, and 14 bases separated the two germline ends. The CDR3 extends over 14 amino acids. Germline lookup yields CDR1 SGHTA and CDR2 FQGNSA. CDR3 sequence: CASSPGGIAETQYF. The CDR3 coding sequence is TGTGCCAGCAGCCCAGGGGGGATAGCAGAGACCCAGTACTTC.

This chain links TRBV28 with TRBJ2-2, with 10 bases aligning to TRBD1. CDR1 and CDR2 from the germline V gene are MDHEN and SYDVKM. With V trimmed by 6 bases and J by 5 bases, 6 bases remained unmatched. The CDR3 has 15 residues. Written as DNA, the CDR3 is TGTGCCAGCAGGACCGGGACAGGGGTTACCGGGGAGCTGTTTTTT. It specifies CASRTGTGVTGELFF.

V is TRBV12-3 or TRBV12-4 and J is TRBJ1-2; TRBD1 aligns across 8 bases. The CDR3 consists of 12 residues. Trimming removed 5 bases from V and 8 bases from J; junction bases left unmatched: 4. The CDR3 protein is CASSQGAGGYTF. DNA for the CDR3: TGTGCCAGCAGTCAGGGGGCAGGGGGCTACACCTTC.

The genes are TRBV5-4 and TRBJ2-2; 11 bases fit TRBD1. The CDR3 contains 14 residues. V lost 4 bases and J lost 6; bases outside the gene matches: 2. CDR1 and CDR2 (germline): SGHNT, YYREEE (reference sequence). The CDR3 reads CASSRGQGAGELFF. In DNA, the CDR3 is TGTGCCAGCAGCAGGGGACAGGGGGCCGGGGAGCTGTTTTTT.

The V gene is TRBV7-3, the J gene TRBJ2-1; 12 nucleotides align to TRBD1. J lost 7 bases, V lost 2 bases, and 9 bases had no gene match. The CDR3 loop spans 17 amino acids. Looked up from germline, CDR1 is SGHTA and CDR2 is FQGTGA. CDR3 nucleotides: TGTGCCAGCAGCTTATCATCAGGGACAGGGGGCCAAAATGAGCAGTTCTTC. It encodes CASSLSSGTGGQNEQFF.

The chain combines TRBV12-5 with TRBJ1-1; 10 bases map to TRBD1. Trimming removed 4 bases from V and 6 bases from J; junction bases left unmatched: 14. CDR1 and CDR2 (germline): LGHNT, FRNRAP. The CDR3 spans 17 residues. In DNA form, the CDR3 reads TGTGCTAGTGGTTCCTACGCTGTGGGACAGGGGTTGGCTGAAGCTTTCTTT. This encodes CASGSYAVGQGLAEAFF.

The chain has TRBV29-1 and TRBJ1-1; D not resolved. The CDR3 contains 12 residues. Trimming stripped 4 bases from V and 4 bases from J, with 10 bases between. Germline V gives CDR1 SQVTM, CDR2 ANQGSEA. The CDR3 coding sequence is TGCAGCGTTGGTACGTTGAGCACTGAAGCTTTCTTT. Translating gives CSVGTLSTEAFF.

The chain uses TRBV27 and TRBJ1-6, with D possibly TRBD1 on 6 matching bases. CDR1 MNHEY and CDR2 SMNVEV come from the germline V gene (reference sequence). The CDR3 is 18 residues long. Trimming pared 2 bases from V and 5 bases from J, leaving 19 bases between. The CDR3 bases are TGTGCCAGCAGTTTAGGAAACCCGACAGGAGCAAATAATTCACCCCTCCACTTT. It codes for CASSLGNPTGANNSPLHF.

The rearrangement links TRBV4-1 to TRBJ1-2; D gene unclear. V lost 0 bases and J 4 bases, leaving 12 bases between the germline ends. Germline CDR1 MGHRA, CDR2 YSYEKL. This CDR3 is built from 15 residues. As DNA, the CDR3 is TGCGCCAGCAGCCAAGATTGGGGTAGCGGCTATGGCTACACCTTC. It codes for CASSQDWGSGYGYTF.

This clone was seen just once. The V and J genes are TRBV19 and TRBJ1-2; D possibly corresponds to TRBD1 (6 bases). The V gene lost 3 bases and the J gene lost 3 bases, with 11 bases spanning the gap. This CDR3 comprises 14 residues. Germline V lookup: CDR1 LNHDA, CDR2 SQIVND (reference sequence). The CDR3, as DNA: TGTGCCAGTAGTATTCCGGGACACGACTATGGCTACACCTTC. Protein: CASSIPGHDYGYTF.

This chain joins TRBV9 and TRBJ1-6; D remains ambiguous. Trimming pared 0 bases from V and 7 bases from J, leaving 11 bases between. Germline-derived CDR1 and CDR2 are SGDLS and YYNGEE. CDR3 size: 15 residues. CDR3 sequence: CASSVADGGNSPLHF. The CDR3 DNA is TGTGCCAGCAGCGTAGCGGACGGAGGCAATTCACCCCTCCACTTT.

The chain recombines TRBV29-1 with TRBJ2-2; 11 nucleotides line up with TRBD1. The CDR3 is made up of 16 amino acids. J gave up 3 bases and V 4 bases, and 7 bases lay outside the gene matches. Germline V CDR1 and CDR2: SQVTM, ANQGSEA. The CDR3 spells CSVGLGQGDYTGELFF. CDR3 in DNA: TGCAGCGTTGGTCTGGGACAGGGGGACTACACCGGGGAGCTGTTTTTT.

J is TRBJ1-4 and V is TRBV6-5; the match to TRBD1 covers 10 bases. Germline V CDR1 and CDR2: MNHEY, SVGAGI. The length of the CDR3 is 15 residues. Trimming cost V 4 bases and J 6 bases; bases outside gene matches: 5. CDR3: CASSLRQGAYEKLFF. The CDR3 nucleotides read TGTGCCAGCAGTTTACGACAGGGGGCATATGAAAAACTGTTTTTT.

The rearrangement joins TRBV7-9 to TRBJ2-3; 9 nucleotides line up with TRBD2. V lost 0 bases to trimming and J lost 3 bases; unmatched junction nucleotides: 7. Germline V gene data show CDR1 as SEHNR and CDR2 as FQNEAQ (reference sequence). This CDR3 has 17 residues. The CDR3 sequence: CASSLAVERGATDTQYF. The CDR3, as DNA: TGTGCCAGCAGCTTAGCGGTGGAGCGGGGGGCAACAGATACGCAGTATTTT.

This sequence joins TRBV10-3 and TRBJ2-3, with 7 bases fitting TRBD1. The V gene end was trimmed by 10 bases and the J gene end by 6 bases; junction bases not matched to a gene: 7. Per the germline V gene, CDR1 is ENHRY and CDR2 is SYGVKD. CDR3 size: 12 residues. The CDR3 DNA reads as TGTGCCACCACAGGGGCGGAGGATACGCAGTATTTT. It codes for CATTGAEDTQYF.

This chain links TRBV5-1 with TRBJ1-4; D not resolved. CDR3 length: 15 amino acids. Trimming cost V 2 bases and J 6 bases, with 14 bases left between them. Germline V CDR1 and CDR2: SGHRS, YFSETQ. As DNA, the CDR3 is TGCGCCAGCAGCTTAGGGAGGGCTCGGGATGAAAAACTGTTTTTT. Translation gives CASSLGRARDEKLFF.

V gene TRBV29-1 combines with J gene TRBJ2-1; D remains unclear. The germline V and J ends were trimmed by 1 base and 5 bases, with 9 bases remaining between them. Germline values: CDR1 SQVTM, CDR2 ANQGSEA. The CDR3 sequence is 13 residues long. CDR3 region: CSVEGLRDNEQFF. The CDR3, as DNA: TGCAGCGTTGAAGGCTTACGCGACAATGAGCAGTTCTTC.

CDR3 residues: CASSYPGGNFGELFF. The CDR3 coding sequence is TGTGCCAGCAGTTACCCAGGGGGAAATTTCGGGGAGCTGTTTTTT. The gene calls are TRBV6-6 and TRBJ2-2, with TRBD1 identical over 7 bases. Germline V CDR1 and CDR2: MNHNY, SVGAGI (reference sequence). This CDR3 contains 15 residues. V lost 2 bases and J lost 7; bases outside the gene matches: 7.

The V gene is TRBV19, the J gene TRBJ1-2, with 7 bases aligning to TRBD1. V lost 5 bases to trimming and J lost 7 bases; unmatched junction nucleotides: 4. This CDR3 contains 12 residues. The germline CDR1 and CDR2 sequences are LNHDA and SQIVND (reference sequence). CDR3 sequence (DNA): TGTGCCAGTAGTTCTCGGACAGGTGGCTACACCTTC. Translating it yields CASSSRTGGYTF. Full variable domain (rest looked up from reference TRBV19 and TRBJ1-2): DGGITQSPKYLFRKEGQNVTLSCEQNLNHDAMYWYRQDPGQGLRLIYYSQIVNDFQKGDIAEGYSVSREKKESFPLTVTSAQKNPTAFYLCASSSRTGGYTFGSGTRLTVV.

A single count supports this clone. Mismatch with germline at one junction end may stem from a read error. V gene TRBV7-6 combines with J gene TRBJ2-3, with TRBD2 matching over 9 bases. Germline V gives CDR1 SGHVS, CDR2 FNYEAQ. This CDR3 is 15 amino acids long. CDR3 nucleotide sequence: TGTGCCAGCAGCTTACTAGCGGGGACGACAGGTACGCAGTATTTT. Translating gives CASSLLAGTTGTQYF.

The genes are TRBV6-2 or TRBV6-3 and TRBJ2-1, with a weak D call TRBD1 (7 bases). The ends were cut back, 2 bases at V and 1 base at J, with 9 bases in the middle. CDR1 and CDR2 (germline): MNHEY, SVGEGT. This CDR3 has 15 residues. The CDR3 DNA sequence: TGTGCCAGCAGTTACCAGGGGGGTTCCTACAATGAGCAGTTCTTC. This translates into CASSYQGGSYNEQFF.

The CDR3, as DNA: TGTGCCAGTAGTATACGCCGGCCAGGCCCGAATGCGTACAATGAGCAGTTCTTC. Its protein is CASSIRRPGPNAYNEQFF. The genes are TRBV19 and TRBJ2-1; D gene ambiguous. Germline CDR1 and CDR2: LNHDA and SQIVND (reference sequence). Trimming shortened V by 2 bases and J by 4 bases, and 21 bases separated the two germline ends. The CDR3 extends over 18 amino acids. Drawing the rest from reference TRBV19 and TRBJ2-1, the complete variable domain is DGGITQSPKYLFRKEGQNVTLSCEQNLNHDAMYWYRQDPGQGLRLIYYSQIVNDFQKGDIAEGYSVSREKKESFPLTVTSAQKNPTAFYLCASSIRRPGPNAYNEQFFGPGTRLTVL.